This T cell receptor (beta chain) comes out of a study of CD8 T cells in ankylosing spondylitis. Using quantitative 5'-RACE with molecular barcodes, the authors made TCR beta libraries. TCRdb itself ran the 5' RACE reads through MiXCR, one entry per CDR3 protein. The sample carries under 300,000 distinct CDR3 sequences, about 18% recorded once. The ends were cut back, 6 bases at V and 8 bases at J, with 14 bases in the middle. There are 13 residues in the CDR3. V and J are TRBV12-3 or TRBV12-4 and TRBJ2-1; no reliable D call. The clonotype was recovered from a male donor with ankylosing spondylitis or in good health (not recorded which). The sample taken for sequencing was blood, either unsorted or a sorted T cell fraction (not recorded which). CDR3 amino acids: CASSPVSWDEQFF. DNA for the CDR3: TGTGCCAGCAGCCCTGTTTCTTGGGATGAGCAGTTCTTC.